The next 27 T cell receptor beta chains were all read from a single sample in a study of T cell changes during pregnancy in multiple sclerosis. Profiling relied on immunoSEQ multiplex PCR, and the TCRdb table lists in-frame clones only, not all of them. The data contain fewer than 50,000 clones, under 90% of them seen just once; the ten biggest clones take up 4.7%. Sequences were derived from peripheral blood, sampled in the second trimester of pregnancy. The receptors were sampled from a female donor in good health, enrolled as a control in a pregnancy study.

The gene calls are TRBV7-6 and TRBJ1-1, with TRBD1 as a possible D gene (5 bases). Trimming removed 4 bases at V and 5 bases at J, with 11 bases between. Germline CDR1 and CDR2: SGHVS and FNYEAQ. The CDR3 is 13 residues long. CDR3: CASSSSRGTEAFF. The CDR3 bases are TGTGCCAGCAGCTCGAGCCGGGGGACTGAAGCTTTCTTT.

This clone was found once. The chain combines TRBV11-2 with TRBJ2-3; no firm D call. V was pared by 5 bases and J by 2 bases, with 5 bases between. This CDR3 spans 12 amino acids. Germline CDR1 is SGHAT and CDR2 is FQNNGV. In DNA, the CDR3 is TGTGCCAGCAGCCCCTCCACAGATACGCAGTATTTT. Translated, it gives CASSPSTDTQYF.

The chain employs TRBV11-3 and TRBJ1-3, with 8 bases lining up with TRBD1. After removal of 1 base from V and 0 bases from J, the junction contained 2 bases not matched to a gene. From germline, CDR1 is SGHNT and CDR2 YENEEA. CDR3 length: 16 residues. This CDR3 is CASSLGTGISGNTIYF. CDR3 sequence (DNA): TGTGCCAGCAGCTTAGGGACAGGGATCTCTGGAAACACCATATATTTT.

This chain joins TRBV2 and TRBJ2-7, with 10 bases lining up with TRBD2. With 8 bases clipped from V and 4 bases from J, the junction kept 5 bases outside the gene matches. Germline-derived CDR1 and CDR2 are SNHLY and FYNNEI. CDR3 length: 13 amino acids. CDR3 protein: CASHSGGQYEQYF. CDR3 nucleotides: TGTGCCAGCCATAGCGGGGGGCAATACGAGCAGTACTTC.

The chain employs TRBV10-1 and TRBJ2-7; 7 nucleotides line up with TRBD1. Unmatched junction bases numbered 8, after V lost 3 bases and J lost 3 bases. The CDR3 spans 15 residues. Germline V gene data show CDR1 as WNHNN and CDR2 as SYGVQD (reference sequence). CDR3 in amino acids: CASSDSTGSFYEQYF. As DNA, the CDR3 is TGCGCCAGCAGTGACTCGACAGGGAGTTTCTACGAGCAGTACTTC.

CDR3 sequence: CASSPGLAGGTDTQYF. The CDR3 DNA is TGCGCCAGCAGCCCAGGACTAGCGGGAGGCACAGATACGCAGTATTTT. The chain is built from TRBV5-1 and TRBJ2-3; 13 nucleotides line up with TRBD2. Trimming took 4 bases from V and 1 from J; bases not matched to a gene: 3. CDR1 is SGHRS, CDR2 YFSETQ, per germline. CDR3 length equals 16 residues.

CDR3 loop: CASSLAGQGAQYQETQYF. CDR3 DNA: TGTGCCAGCAGCTTGGCGGGACAGGGGGCACAGTACCAAGAGACCCAGTACTTC. The V and J genes are TRBV5-6 and TRBJ2-5, with TRBD1 identical over 12 bases. The germline V gene has CDR1 SGHDT and CDR2 YYEEEE. V was pared by 0 bases and J by 0 bases, with 6 bases of the junction left unmatched. The CDR3 is made up of 18 amino acids. Filled out from reference TRBV5-6 and TRBJ2-5, the complete variable domain reads DAGVTQSPTHLIKTRGQQVTLRCSPKSGHDTVSWYQQALGQGPQFIFQYYEEEERQRGNFPDRFSGHQFPNYSSELNVNALLLGDSALYLCASSLAGQGAQYQETQYFGPGTRLLVL.

V usage is TRBV6-5 and J usage is TRBJ1-5; D unclear. The germline V gene has CDR1 MNHEY and CDR2 SVGAGI. The CDR3 contains 12 residues. Trimming cost V 6 bases and J 11 bases, with 14 bases left between them. CDR3 coding DNA: TGTGCCAGCAGCCCCAGAGGTGGGTCCCAGCATTTT. Translating gives CASSPRGGSQHF.

V is TRBV7-6 and J is TRBJ1-1; tentatively, D is TRBD1 (5 bases). CDR3 length: 14 residues. Between the trimmed V and J ends, which lost 3 bases and 6 bases, there was a span of 14 bases. Germline lookup yields CDR1 SGHVS and CDR2 FNYEAQ. CDR3 protein: CASSFMNPGAEAFF. CDR3 DNA sequence: TGTGCCAGCAGCTTTATGAACCCGGGGGCTGAAGCTTTCTTT.

This chain uses TRBV5-1 with TRBJ1-3; no clear D. V was trimmed by 2 bases and J by 4 bases, leaving 7 bases between them. The CDR3 loop spans 13 amino acids. CDR1 SGHRS and CDR2 YFSETQ come from the germline V gene. CDR3 sequence: CASSFSEGNTIYF. The CDR3 nucleotides read TGCGCCAGCAGCTTCTCAGAAGGAAACACCATATATTTT. The complete variable domain, with remaining parts taken from reference TRBV5-1 and TRBJ1-3, reads KAGVTQTPRYLIKTRGQQVTLSCSPISGHRSVSWYQQTPGQGLQFLFEYFSETQRNKGNFPGRFSGRQFSNSRSEMNVSTLELGDSALYLCASSFSEGNTIYFGEGSWLTVV.

The V call is TRBV30, the J call TRBJ1-5; D might be TRBD1 (6 bases). CDR1 GTSNPN and CDR2 SVGIG come from the germline V gene (reference sequence). This CDR3 comprises 15 residues. Trimming stripped 0 bases from V and 4 bases from J, with 13 bases between. The CDR3 region is CAWSVSGRGNQPQHF. As DNA, the CDR3 is TGTGCCTGGAGTGTATCGGGCAGGGGAAATCAGCCCCAGCATTTT. Variable domain in full (rest from reference TRBV30 and TRBJ1-5): SQTIHQWPATLVQPVGSPLSLECTVEGTSNPNLYWYRQAAGRGLQLLFYSVGIGQISSEVPQNLSASRPQDRQFILSSKKLLLSDSGFYLCAWSVSGRGNQPQHFGDGTRLSIL.

V usage is TRBV6-6 and J usage is TRBJ1-6, with TRBD1 matching over 11 bases. CDR1 MNHNY and CDR2 SVGAGI come from the germline V gene (reference sequence). The CDR3 totals 15 residues. J gave up 7 bases and V 1 base, and 0 bases lay outside the gene matches. The chain's CDR3 is CASSYWDRGNSPLHF. CDR3 DNA: TGTGCCAGCAGTTACTGGGACAGGGGGAATTCACCCCTCCACTTT.

The CDR3 reads CASSPGQGDTQYF. In DNA, the CDR3 is TGTGCCAGCAGCCCAGGGCAGGGAGATACGCAGTATTTT. The genes are TRBV7-9 and TRBJ2-3; tentatively, D is TRBD1 (5 bases). In germline, CDR1 is SEHNR, CDR2 FQNEAQ (reference sequence). Trimming cost V 5 bases and J 5 bases, with 11 bases left between them. The CDR3 runs 13 residues. The full variable domain, rest sourced from reference TRBV7-9 and TRBJ2-3, is DTGVSQNPRHKITKRGQNVTFRCDPISEHNRLYWYRQTLGQGPEFLTYFQNEAQLEKSRLLSDRFSAERPKGSFSTLEIQRTEQGDSAMYLCASSPGQGDTQYFGPGTRLTVL.

The table lists this clone with a few counts. The rearrangement links TRBV30 to TRBJ1-1; D remains unclear. Germline CDR1 GTSNPN, CDR2 SVGIG (reference sequence). V was clipped by 3 bases and J by 3 bases, with 5 bases between them. The CDR3 has 11 residues. CDR3 loop: CAWRRDTEAFF. The CDR3 nucleotides are TGTGCCTGGAGGCGGGACACTGAAGCTTTCTTT.

The chain links TRBV5-1 to TRBJ1-1, with D unresolved. The CDR3 sequence is 16 residues long. Per germline, CDR1 SGHRS and CDR2 YFSETQ. The V gene lost 5 bases and the J gene lost 0 bases, with 17 bases spanning the gap. The CDR3 bases are TGCGCCAGCAGTTTAATGGCCATGAACATGAACACTGAAGCTTTCTTT. Its translation: CASSLMAMNMNTEAFF.

The V and J genes are TRBV7-9 and TRBJ1-1; 9 bases are a match to TRBD1. The V segment lost 3 bases and the J segment 6 bases; nucleotides outside the gene matches: 5. CDR1 and CDR2 (germline): SEHNR, FQNEAQ (reference sequence). This CDR3 is built from 14 residues. CDR3 region: CASSLGQGGAEAFF. CDR3 nucleotides: TGTGCCAGCAGCTTGGGACAGGGTGGGGCTGAAGCTTTCTTT.

The gene calls are TRBV7-8 and TRBJ1-3, with TRBD1 as a possible D gene (5 bases). Per germline, CDR1 SGHVS and CDR2 FQNEAQ. The CDR3 covers 15 residues. The V end lost 1 base, the J end lost 2 bases, and 9 bases lay between the germline ends. In nucleotides, the CDR3 is TGTGCCAGCAGCTTAGTGGCGGGGGCTGGAAACACCATATATTTT. Its translation is CASSLVAGAGNTIYF.

J is TRBJ2-1 and V is TRBV12-5, with D tentatively TRBD1 (5 bases). This CDR3 is 18 amino acids long. Trimming cost V 0 bases and J 0 bases, with 15 bases left between them. Germline lookup yields CDR1 LGHNT and CDR2 FRNRAP. CDR3 bases: TGTGCTAGTGGTTTGGTACTCGGCCAGGGCGCCTCCTACAATGAGCAGTTCTTC. Protein: CASGLVLGQGASYNEQFF.

V usage is TRBV6-5 and J usage is TRBJ1-2, with D possibly matching TRBD1 (6 bases). Germline CDR1 reads MNHEY; CDR2 reads SVGAGI. V was clipped by 0 bases and J by 9 bases, with 11 bases between them. The CDR3 sequence is 13 residues long. The DNA for the CDR3 is TGTGCCAGCAGTTACTCCGAGGACAGTAGCTACACCTTC. Translating it yields CASSYSEDSSYTF.

The V call is TRBV29-1, the J call TRBJ1-1, with 10 bases identical to TRBD1. The V segment lost 8 bases and the J segment 3 bases; nucleotides outside the gene matches: 3. CDR3 length equals 12 residues. CDR1 and CDR2 (germline): SQVTM, ANQGSEA. The CDR3 sequence is CSSGTGDTEAFF. CDR3 nucleotides: TGCAGCAGCGGGACAGGGGACACTGAAGCTTTCTTT.

This clone was recorded a few times. The rearrangement joins TRBV30 to TRBJ1-6, with 10 bases identical to TRBD1. Trimming removed 3 bases from V and 6 bases from J; junction bases left unmatched: 5. The CDR3 spans 15 residues. Germline CDR1 reads GTSNPN; CDR2 reads SVGIG (reference sequence). The CDR3 DNA is TGTGCCTGGAGGGGGGACAGGGGCTCTAATTCACCCCTCCACTTT. Protein product: CAWRGDRGSNSPLHF.

Regarding this clone: An end of the junction differs from the germline gene, which may be a read error. This chain joins TRBV4-3 and TRBJ2-1; tentative D call: TRBD2 (7 bases). The CDR3 runs to 14 residues. Germline V gene lookup returns CDR1 LGHNA and CDR2 YSLEER. This CDR3 is CASSGGGSYNGQFF. In DNA form, the CDR3 reads TGCGCCAGCAGCGGCGGGGGCTCCTACAATGGGCAGTTCTTC.

This chain uses TRBV5-4 with TRBJ2-7, with TRBD1 matching over 8 bases. The V segment lost 4 bases and the J segment 1 base; nucleotides outside the gene matches: 7. CDR3 length equals 15 residues. Germline CDR1 reads SGHNT; CDR2 reads YYREEE (reference sequence). CDR3 coding DNA: TGTGCCAGCAGCAACGGACAGGGAGGATCCTACGAGCAGTACTTC. This codes for CASSNGQGGSYEQYF.

The genes are TRBV6-5 and TRBJ2-3; 7 nucleotides line up with TRBD1. This CDR3 spans 15 amino acids. Germline V lookup: CDR1 MNHEY, CDR2 SVGAGI. The ends lost 6 bases at V and 3 bases at J; junction bases unmatched: 9. CDR3 nucleotides: TGTGCCAGCAGGGCCACAGGGGACCTAACAGATACGCAGTATTTT. Translation gives CASRATGDLTDTQYF.

The chain carries TRBV2 and TRBJ1-1; possibly TRBD1 for D (6 bases). CDR1 and CDR2 (germline): SNHLY, FYNNEI. V was cut by 7 bases and J by 1 base, with 13 bases left in between. The CDR3 runs 14 residues. CDR3 residues: CASIRDTQNTEAFF. CDR3 in DNA: TGTGCCAGCATACGGGACACCCAGAACACTGAAGCTTTCTTT.

This clone was seen a single time. The chain joins TRBV6-6 to TRBJ1-1; D unclear. The CDR3 consists of 13 residues. Germline V lookup: CDR1 MNHNY, CDR2 SVGAGI (reference sequence). V was clipped by 6 bases and J by 6 bases, with 14 bases between them. The CDR3 region has the DNA TGTGCCAGCAGACCCAGTCTAGCATCTGAAGCTTTCTTT. Its protein is CASRPSLASEAFF.

The V and J genes are TRBV11-2 and TRBJ1-1, with D maybe TRBD1 (6 bases). Trimming cost V 2 bases and J 2 bases, with 9 bases left between them. This CDR3 region has 14 residues. CDR1 and CDR2 (germline): SGHAT, FQNNGV. DNA for the CDR3: TGTGCCAGCAGCTTACAGGGGTTAAACACTGAAGCTTTCTTT. Protein product: CASSLQGLNTEAFF.